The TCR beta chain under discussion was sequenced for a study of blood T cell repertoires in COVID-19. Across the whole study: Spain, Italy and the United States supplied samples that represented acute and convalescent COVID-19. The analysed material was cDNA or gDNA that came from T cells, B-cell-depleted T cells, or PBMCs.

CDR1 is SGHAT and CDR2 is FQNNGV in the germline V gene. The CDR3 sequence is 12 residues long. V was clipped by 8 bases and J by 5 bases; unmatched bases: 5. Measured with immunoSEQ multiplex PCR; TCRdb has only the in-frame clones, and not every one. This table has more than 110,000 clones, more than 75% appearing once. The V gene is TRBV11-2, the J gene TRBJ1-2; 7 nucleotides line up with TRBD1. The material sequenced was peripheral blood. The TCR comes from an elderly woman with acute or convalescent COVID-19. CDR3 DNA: TGTGCCAGCCCAGGACAGGAATATGGCTACACCTTC. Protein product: CASPGQEYGYTF.